Listed here are 18 T cell receptor beta chains from one sample, sequenced in a study of OX40 agonist ivuxolimab in advanced cancers. TCRdb's copy holds only in-frame clones and misses some; the assay was immunoSEQ multiplex PCR. The sample has about 93,000 clones, about 92% seen once. The sample in question was CD4+ or CD8+ T cells sorted from blood, obtained in a trial of the OX40 agonist ivuxolimab. The origin of the receptors is an adult with an advanced solid tumor such as melanoma, head and neck, liver or kidney cancer.

This chain links TRBV6-1 with TRBJ2-6; D not resolved. V was shortened by 1 base and J by 4 bases, with 8 bases between the two germline ends. CDR3 size: 15 residues. CDR1 and CDR2 (germline): MNHNS, SASEGT. CDR3 DNA: TGTGCCAGCAGTGAAGGGGGTTACGGGGCCAACGTCCTGACTTTC. This encodes CASSEGGYGANVLTF.

This sequence joins TRBV5-4 and TRBJ2-5, with TRBD1 matching over 8 bases. The CDR3 is made up of 14 amino acids. Germline lookup yields CDR1 SGHNT and CDR2 YYREEE (reference sequence). The V and J ends lost 4 bases and 0 bases, in that order; junction bases with no gene match: 2. The CDR3 reads CASSGQGYQETQYF. In nucleotides, the CDR3 is TGTGCCAGCAGCGGACAGGGTTACCAAGAGACCCAGTACTTC.

This clone came up once. This chain connects TRBV6-1 to TRBJ1-5; no clear D. CDR3 length equals 13 residues. The germline CDR1 and CDR2 sequences are MNHNS and SASEGT. The V end was cut by 7 bases, the J end by 0 bases, with 7 bases between. CDR3: CASTGPSNQPQHF. The CDR3 DNA reads as TGTGCCAGCACCGGGCCTAGCAATCAGCCCCAGCATTTT.

The chain recombines TRBV30 with TRBJ1-4; TRBD1 might be the D (5 bases). Trimming took off 5 bases at V and 8 bases at J, with 15 bases between the two ends. There are 13 residues in the CDR3. In germline, CDR1 is GTSNPN, CDR2 SVGIG (reference sequence). The CDR3 nucleotides read TGTGCCTGGTGCCGGGACTTTGGAGAAAAACTGTTTTTT. Translation: CAWCRDFGEKLFF.

This clone has only one observation. V usage is TRBV5-1 and J usage is TRBJ2-5; no clear D. The CDR3 consists of 12 residues. Germline V gives CDR1 SGHRS, CDR2 YFSETQ. V gave up 0 bases and J gave up 5 bases, with 5 bases separating them. The CDR3 DNA follows: TGCGCCAGCAGCTTGGCCGGGGAGACCCAGTACTTC. Amino acid sequence: CASSLAGETQYF.

V gene TRBV10-2 combines with J gene TRBJ1-5, with D hard to call. This CDR3 has 13 residues. The germline CDR1 and CDR2 sequences are WSHSY and SAAADI. V lost 0 bases to trimming and J lost 8 bases, with 8 bases between them. The CDR3 here is CASSESIAEPQHF. Written as DNA, the CDR3 is TGCGCCAGCAGTGAGTCCATCGCCGAGCCCCAGCATTTT.

The V and J genes are TRBV10-3 and TRBJ1-6; D is ambiguous. From germline, CDR1 is ENHRY and CDR2 SYGVKD. Trimming took off 6 bases at V and 0 bases at J, with 9 bases between the two ends. The CDR3 is made up of 15 amino acids. The CDR3 spells CAIRGGSSYNSPLHF. In DNA, the CDR3 is TGTGCCATCAGGGGAGGGAGCTCCTATAATTCACCCCTCCACTTT.

This chain connects TRBV10-1 to TRBJ2-1; D not resolved. Germline CDR1 is WNHNN and CDR2 is SYGVQD (reference sequence). The CDR3 covers 16 residues. The V end was cut by 0 bases, the J end by 0 bases, with 9 bases between. This chain's CDR3 is CASSESASTSYNEQFF. CDR3 sequence (DNA): TGCGCCAGCAGTGAGTCGGCCTCTACCTCCTACAATGAGCAGTTCTTC.

The chain employs TRBV4-1 and TRBJ2-2, with D maybe TRBD1 (5 bases). Germline V gene lookup returns CDR1 MGHRA and CDR2 YSYEKL. The CDR3 totals 13 residues. Trimming left V 0 bases short and J 13 bases short, with 12 bases between. CDR3 residues: CASSQEWQGTLFF. The CDR3 DNA reads as TGCGCCAGCAGCCAAGAATGGCAGGGAACGCTGTTTTTT.

This chain uses TRBV9 with TRBJ2-1, with 10 bases identical to TRBD2. J gave up 4 bases and V 0 bases, and 7 bases lay outside the gene matches. There are 17 residues in the CDR3. Per the germline V gene, CDR1 is SGDLS and CDR2 is YYNGEE. CDR3 DNA: TGTGCCAGCAGCGTAGCCCCTAGCGGGGGACTATACAATGAGCAGTTCTTC. Its translation is CASSVAPSGGLYNEQFF.

This clone has more than one count but fewer than ten. Here the CDR3 DNA reads TGTGCCAGTAGTCCTAGCGGGAGGGTCCCTGAAGCTTTCTTT. This sequence encodes CASSPSGRVPEAFF. The V and J genes are TRBV19 and TRBJ1-1; D not certain. Trimming removed 5 bases from V and 6 bases from J, with 16 bases in between. CDR1 is LNHDA, CDR2 SQIVND, per germline (reference sequence). This CDR3 contains 14 residues.

This clone was detected once. The chain combines TRBV5-4 with TRBJ2-1; 9 nucleotides align to TRBD1. The CDR3 runs to 15 residues. Germline loops: CDR1 SGHNT, CDR2 YYREEE (reference sequence). V trimming: 6 bases; J trimming: 7 bases; junction bases outside the gene matches: 11. The CDR3 loop is CASTPGQGRVNEQFF. CDR3 nucleotide sequence: TGTGCCAGCACCCCCGGACAGGGGAGGGTAAATGAGCAGTTCTTC.

CDR3 sequence: CASKPLPGTSGGAYNEQFF. In DNA, the CDR3 is TGTGCCAGCAAGCCCCTCCCCGGGACTAGCGGGGGGGCTTACAATGAGCAGTTCTTC. The rearrangement links TRBV2 to TRBJ2-1; 16 bases match TRBD2. CDR1 and CDR2 (germline): SNHLY, FYNNEI. This CDR3 comprises 19 residues. Trimming removed 7 bases from V and 4 bases from J; junction bases left unmatched: 13.

The rearrangement joins TRBV2 to TRBJ2-1; D is possibly TRBD2 (6 bases). V was trimmed by 0 bases and J by 0 bases, leaving 12 bases between them. The CDR3 totals 17 residues. The germline V gene has CDR1 SNHLY and CDR2 FYNNEI. The CDR3 spells CASSEALRGYSYNEQFF. CDR3 bases: TGTGCCAGCAGTGAAGCGCTGCGGGGCTACTCCTACAATGAGCAGTTCTTC.

The chain recombines TRBV6-1 with TRBJ2-7; tentatively, D is TRBD1 or TRBD2 (5 bases each). CDR1 MNHNS and CDR2 SASEGT come from the germline V gene. The CDR3 is 13 residues long. The germline V and J ends were trimmed by 5 bases and 6 bases, with 14 bases remaining between them. The CDR3 DNA follows: TGTGCCAGCAGTTCACCGGGGACGTCCGAGCAGTACTTC. As protein: CASSSPGTSEQYF.

This clone was counted once. This chain uses TRBV2 with TRBJ2-7; 9 positions agree with TRBD2. CDR1 is SNHLY, CDR2 FYNNEI, per germline. V was clipped by 10 bases and J by 5 bases; unmatched bases: 15. This CDR3 spans 15 amino acids. The CDR3 sequence is CANKRMSGRLNEQYF. CDR3 DNA: TGTGCCAACAAAAGGATGAGCGGGAGGTTGAACGAGCAGTACTTC. The whole variable domain, filled in from reference TRBV2 and TRBJ2-7, reads EPEVTQTPSHQVTQMGQEVILRCVPISNHLYFYWYRQILGQKVEFLVSFYNNEISEKSEIFDDQFSVERPDGSNFTLKIRSTKLEDSAMYFCANKRMSGRLNEQYFGPGTRLTVT.

The CDR3 loop is CASSPGVDTQYF. In DNA form, the CDR3 reads TGTGCCAGCAGCCCCGGGGTAGATACGCAGTATTTT. V is TRBV5-4 and J is TRBJ2-3; D may be TRBD2 (5 bases). The CDR3 runs 12 residues. Trimming took off 4 bases at V and 5 bases at J, with 8 bases between the two ends. Germline V gives CDR1 SGHNT, CDR2 YYREEE (reference sequence).

The V gene is TRBV30, the J gene TRBJ1-5, with 10 bases lining up with TRBD1. Per germline, CDR1 GTSNPN and CDR2 SVGIG (reference sequence). Unmatched junction bases numbered 6, after V lost 5 bases and J lost 5 bases. The CDR3 has 14 amino acids. This CDR3 reads CAWSGTGAHQPQHF. The CDR3 region has the DNA TGTGCCTGGTCCGGGACAGGGGCTCATCAGCCCCAGCATTTT.